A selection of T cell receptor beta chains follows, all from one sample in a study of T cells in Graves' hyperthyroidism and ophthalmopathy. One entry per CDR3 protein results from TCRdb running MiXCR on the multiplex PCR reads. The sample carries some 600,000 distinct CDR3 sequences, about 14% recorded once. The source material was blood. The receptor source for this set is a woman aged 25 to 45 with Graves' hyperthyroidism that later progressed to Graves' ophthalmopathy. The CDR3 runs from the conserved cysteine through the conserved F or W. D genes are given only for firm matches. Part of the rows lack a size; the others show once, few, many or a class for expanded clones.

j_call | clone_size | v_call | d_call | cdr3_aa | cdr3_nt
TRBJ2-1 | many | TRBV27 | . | CASSLGGMAYNEQFF | TGTGCCAGCAGTTTAGGGGGTATGGCCTACAATGAGCAGTTCTTC
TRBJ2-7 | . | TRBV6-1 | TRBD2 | CASRGTTSGSRSPSYEQYF | TGTGCCAGCAGGGGGACGACTAGCGGGAGTAGGTCCCCCTCCTACGAGCAGTACTTC
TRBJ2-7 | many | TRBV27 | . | CASSLSSPPRYEQYF | TGTGCCAGCAGTTTATCGTCGCCCCCCAGATACGAGCAGTACTTC
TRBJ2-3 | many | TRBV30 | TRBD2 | CAWSATSVTDTQYF | TGTGCCTGGAGTGCGACTAGCGTCACAGATACGCAGTATTTT
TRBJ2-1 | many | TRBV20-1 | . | CSAREPGPGNEQFF | TGCAGTGCTAGAGAGCCTGGGCCAGGGAATGAGCAGTTCTTC
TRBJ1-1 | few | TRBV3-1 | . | CASSQWVLTTEAFF | TGTGCCAGCAGCCAATGGGTTCTGACCACTGAAGCTTTCTTT
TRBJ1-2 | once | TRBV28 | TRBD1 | CATPGARTGLNYGYTF | TGTGCCACCCCTGGGGCCCGGACAGGGCTTAACTATGGCTACACCTTC
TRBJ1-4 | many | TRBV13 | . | CASSFKTVNEKLFF | TGTGCCAGCAGCTTTAAGACGGTCAATGAAAAACTGTTTTTT
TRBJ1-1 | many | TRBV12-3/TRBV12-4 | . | CASSWGTLNTEAFF | TGTGCCAGCAGTTGGGGCACCCTGAACACTGAAGCTTTCTTT
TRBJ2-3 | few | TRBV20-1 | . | CSPSGFTDTQYF | TGCAGTCCTTCCGGGTTCACAGATACGCAGTATTTT
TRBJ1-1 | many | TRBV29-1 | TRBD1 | CSAQPTGLNTEAFF | TGCAGCGCACAACCGACAGGGTTGAACACTGAAGCTTTCTTT
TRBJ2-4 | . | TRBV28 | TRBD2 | CASSLGVAGLAGVGAYAKNIQCF | TGTGCCAGCAGTTTAGGGGTGGCGGGACTAGCGGGAGTCGGGGCCTATGCCAAAAACATTCAGTGCTTC
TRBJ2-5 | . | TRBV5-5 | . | CASSAAGAQETQYF | TGTGCCAGCAGCGCAGCGGGCGCACAAGAGACCCAGTACTTC
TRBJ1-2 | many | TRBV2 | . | CASSTTVSGYTF | TGTGCCAGCAGTACCACAGTCAGTGGCTACACCTTC
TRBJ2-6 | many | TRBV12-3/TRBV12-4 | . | CASSFGRDSGANVLTF | TGTGCCAGCAGTTTCGGACGTGACTCTGGGGCCAACGTCCTGACTTTC
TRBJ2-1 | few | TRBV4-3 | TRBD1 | CASSQDTGDNEQFF | TGCGCCAGCAGCCAAGATACAGGGGACAATGAGCAGTTCTTC
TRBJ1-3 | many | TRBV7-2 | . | CASSSLGRNTIYF | TGTGCCAGCAGCTCCCTCGGGCGAAACACCATATATTTT
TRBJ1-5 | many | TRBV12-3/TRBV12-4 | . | CASSPQYSNQPQHF | TGTGCCAGCAGTCCACAATATAGCAATCAGCCCCAGCATTTT
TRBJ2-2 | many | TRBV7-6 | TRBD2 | CASSLGLAGKAGELFF | TGTGCCAGCAGCTTAGGGCTAGCGGGGAAGGCCGGGGAGCTGTTTTTT
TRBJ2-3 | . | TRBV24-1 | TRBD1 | CASSDTPGQGEDTQYF | TGTGCCTCCAGTGATACCCCGGGACAGGGGGAAGATACGCAGTATTTT
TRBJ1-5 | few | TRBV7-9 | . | CASSFTGPNQPQHF | TGTGCCAGCAGCTTTACAGGGCCGAATCAGCCCCAGCATTTT
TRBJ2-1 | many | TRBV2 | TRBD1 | CASSEDGTGSYEQFF | TGTGCCAGCAGTGAAGACGGGACAGGTAGTTATGAGCAGTTCTTC
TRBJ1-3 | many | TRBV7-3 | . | CASKGPGNTIYF | TGTGCCAGCAAAGGGCCAGGAAACACCATATATTTT
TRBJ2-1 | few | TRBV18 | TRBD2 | CASSPGLAGGSGNEQFF | TGTGCCAGCTCACCGGGACTAGCGGGAGGAAGTGGAAATGAGCAGTTCTTC
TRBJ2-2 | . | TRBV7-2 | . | CASSFEATGELFF | TGTGCCAGCAGCTTTGAGGCGACCGGGGAGCTGTTTTTT
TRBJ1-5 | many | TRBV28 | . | CASRLSGMDQPQHF | TGTGCCAGCAGACTCTCAGGGATGGACCAGCCCCAGCATTTT
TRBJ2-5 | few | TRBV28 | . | CASSWSRDPARNF | TGTGCCAGCAGCTGGAGCCGGGACCCGGCGCGCAACTTC
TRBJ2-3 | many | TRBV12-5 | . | CASGPTGYGTDTQYF | TGTGCTAGTGGGCCGACAGGCTACGGCACAGATACGCAGTATTTT
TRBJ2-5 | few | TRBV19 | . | CASSITDQETQYF | TGTGCCAGTAGTATAACGGATCAAGAGACCCAGTACTTC
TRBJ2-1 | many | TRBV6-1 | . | CASSALGTFNEQFF | TGTGCCAGCAGTGCCCTCGGGACCTTCAATGAGCAGTTCTTC
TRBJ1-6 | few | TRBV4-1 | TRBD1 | CASSPTGGKGSPLHF | TGCGCCAGCAGCCCGACAGGGGGGAAGGGTTCACCCCTCCACTTT
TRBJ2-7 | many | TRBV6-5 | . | CASSYSAGVAYEQYF | TGTGCCAGCAGTTACTCTGCCGGGGTCGCCTACGAGCAGTACTTC
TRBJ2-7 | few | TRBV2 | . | CALQMYGEPYEQYF | TGTGCCCTCCAGATGTATGGGGAACCCTACGAGCAGTACTTC
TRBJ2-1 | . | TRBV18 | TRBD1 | CASSRDRVREEQFF | TGTGCCAGCTCACGGGACAGGGTTCGAGAAGAGCAGTTCTTC
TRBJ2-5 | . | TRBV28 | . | CASSPSHPQETQYF | TGTGCCAGCAGTCCGTCCCACCCGCAAGAGACCCAGTACTTC
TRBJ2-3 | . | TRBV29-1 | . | CSVMSTDTQYF | TGCAGCGTAATGAGCACAGATACGCAGTATTTT
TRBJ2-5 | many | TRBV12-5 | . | CASGFRETQYF | TGTGCTAGTGGTTTTAGGGAGACCCAGTACTTC
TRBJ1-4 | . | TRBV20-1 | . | CSAGDTVGANEKLFF | TGCAGTGCGGGAGACACAGTGGGGGCTAATGAAAAACTGTTTTTT
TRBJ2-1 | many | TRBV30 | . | CAWSVSRHNEQFF | TGTGCCTGGAGTGTTTCCAGACACAATGAGCAGTTCTTC